This note documents a single T cell receptor beta chain sequence. Antigen specificity is unknown. At one of its ends the junction is not consistent with the germline gene, which may arise from a read error. After constant-region reverse-primer amplification, full-length variable regions underwent semi-nested PCR with Nested Universal Primer A. Via MiXCR, TCRdb re-called the 5' RACE reads, giving one row per CDR3 protein. The sample holds about 57,000 distinct CDR3 sequences, less than 30% seen once. Treg sorting used a CD4+CD25+CD127-/low gate. Germline V gene lookup returns CDR1 SGHTA and CDR2 FQGTGA. CDR3 size: 15 residues. Study results and limitations: Whole repertoires were not studied in the larger cohort, only one V-J beta rearrangement. Tumor Tregs overlapped most with tumor, then blood, naive CD4+ cells. Tumor memory CD4+ T cell TCR gene usage was found to cluster with blood and lymph node memory CD4+ cells and with lymph node naive CD4+ cells.

The sequence was obtained from a female donor with breast cancer. Sequenced: tumor-infiltrating Tregs sorted from the breast tumor. V usage is TRBV7-3 and J usage is TRBJ2-3; 8 bases are shared with TRBD2. The CDR3 loop is CAGSPGASGSDTQYF. The CDR3, as DNA: TGTGCCGGCAGCCCCGGGGCTAGCGGGTCGGATACGCAGTATTTT.